The 26 T cell receptor beta chains below were found in one sample sequenced in a study of identifying expanded T cells in peripheral blood. Profiling relied on immunoSEQ multiplex PCR, and the TCRdb table lists in-frame clones only, not all of them. The repertoire consists of 60,000 or so clones, with about four fifths occurring once and the leading ten covering 19%. The source material was blood. These receptors originate from a person between 18 and 69 years old in good health.

This rearrangement joins TRBV9 to TRBJ2-1, with D unclear. V was clipped by 0 bases and J by 0 bases, with 7 bases between them. From germline, CDR1 is SGDLS and CDR2 YYNGEE. This CDR3 contains 15 residues. CDR3 protein: CASSVGRNSYNEQFF. The DNA for the CDR3 is TGTGCCAGCAGCGTAGGAAGGAACTCCTACAATGAGCAGTTCTTC.

The chain recombines TRBV6-1 with TRBJ2-1, with TRBD2 identical over 11 bases. The CDR3 sequence is 15 residues long. Germline CDR1 reads MNHNS; CDR2 reads SASEGT. V lost 3 bases to trimming and J lost 6 bases; unmatched junction nucleotides: 4. Here the CDR3 reads CASSDYGTSGNEQFF. The CDR3 DNA follows: TGTGCCAGCAGTGACTATGGGACTAGCGGCAATGAGCAGTTCTTC.

The J gene is TRBJ1-2, the V gene TRBV7-8; no reliable D call. This CDR3 comprises 12 residues. V was pared by 5 bases and J by 5 bases, with 9 bases between. Germline CDR1 is SGHVS and CDR2 is FQNEAQ. Here the CDR3 reads CASSRIKYGYTF. The DNA for the CDR3 is TGTGCCAGCAGCAGAATCAAGTATGGCTACACCTTC.

The V and J genes are TRBV15 and TRBJ1-5, with 7 bases fitting TRBD1. Per germline, CDR1 LNHNV and CDR2 YYDKDF (reference sequence). J lost 3 bases, V lost 7 bases, and 3 bases had no gene match. The CDR3 length is 13 residues. The CDR3 DNA follows: TGTGCCACCACCGGGACAGCCAATCAGCCCCAGCATTTT. Translated, it gives CATTGTANQPQHF.

This chain connects TRBV30 to TRBJ2-2, with D uncertain. The CDR3 runs to 13 residues. The V gene's germline CDR1 is GTSNPN and CDR2 SVGIG (reference sequence). V was pared by 1 base and J by 3 bases, with 6 bases between. The CDR3 coding sequence is TGTGCCTGGAGTGAAGGTTACACCGGGGAGCTGTTTTTT. It yields the protein CAWSEGYTGELFF.

The V gene is TRBV29-1, the J gene TRBJ2-5; TRBD2 matches at 8 bases. Germline V gene sequence: CDR1 SQVTM, CDR2 ANQGSEA. The CDR3 totals 13 residues. Trimming removed 4 bases from V and 2 bases from J; junction bases left unmatched: 3. CDR3 DNA sequence: TGCAGCGTTGCTAGCGGGCCTCAAGAGACCCAGTACTTC. Translating gives CSVASGPQETQYF.

The V gene is TRBV11-2, the J gene TRBJ1-1; the match to TRBD1 covers 8 bases. The V segment lost 5 bases and the J segment 4 bases; nucleotides outside the gene matches: 15. Germline values: CDR1 SGHAT, CDR2 FQNNGV. The CDR3 covers 17 residues. CDR3 amino acids: CASSPRLGQGDRTEAFF. In nucleotides, the CDR3 is TGTGCCAGCAGCCCTAGACTTGGACAGGGCGATCGCACTGAAGCTTTCTTT. Full variable domain (rest looked up from reference TRBV11-2 and TRBJ1-1): EAGVAQSPRYKIIEKRQSVAFWCNPISGHATLYWYQQILGQGPKLLIQFQNNGVVDDSQLPKDRFSAERLKGVDSTLKIQPAKLEDSAVYLCASSPRLGQGDRTEAFFGQGTRLTVV.

DNA for the CDR3: TGTGCCAGCAGAAGGGGGCGCGGAGAAAAACTGTTTTTT. Translating it yields CASRRGRGEKLFF. The chain uses TRBV25-1 and TRBJ1-4, with TRBD1 matching 7 bases. CDR3 length equals 13 residues. With V trimmed by 6 bases and J by 8 bases, 6 bases remained unmatched. The V gene's germline CDR1 is MGHDK and CDR2 SYGVNS.

The chain employs TRBV6-1 and TRBJ2-1, with 9 bases that match TRBD2. The CDR3 covers 19 residues. Trimming removed 2 bases from V and 0 bases from J; junction bases left unmatched: 11. Germline V gives CDR1 MNHNS, CDR2 SASEGT. In DNA form, the CDR3 reads TGTGCCAGCAGTGAAACACTTCTAGCGGGGATAAGCTCCTACAATGAGCAGTTCTTC. Translation gives CASSETLLAGISSYNEQFF.

The chain has TRBV6-4 and TRBJ2-2, with unresolved D. Germline V gives CDR1 MRHNA, CDR2 SNTAGT. CDR3 length equals 13 residues. V was shortened by 2 bases and J by 3 bases, with 4 bases between the two germline ends. DNA for the CDR3: TGTGCCAGCAGTGACAGGGACACCGGGGAGCTGTTTTTT. It encodes CASSDRDTGELFF.

The chain links TRBV30 to TRBJ2-1; 7 bases map to TRBD2. Germline lookup yields CDR1 GTSNPN and CDR2 SVGIG (reference sequence). Trimming removed 3 bases from V and 3 bases from J; junction bases left unmatched: 8. This CDR3 is built from 15 residues. The CDR3 sequence is CAWSGRGMNYNEQFF. CDR3 sequence (DNA): TGTGCCTGGAGCGGGCGGGGGATGAACTACAATGAGCAGTTCTTC.

The rearrangement uses TRBV11-2 and TRBJ2-1, with 9 bases aligning to TRBD2. Germline-derived CDR1 and CDR2 are SGHAT and FQNNGV. Trimming removed 2 bases from V and 5 bases from J; junction bases left unmatched: 4. The CDR3 has 15 residues. Here the CDR3 reads CASSLPSGTNNEQFF. The CDR3 bases are TGTGCCAGCAGCTTACCTAGCGGGACCAACAATGAGCAGTTCTTC.

The chain links TRBV20-1 to TRBJ2-7; D is ambiguous. Germline V gene sequence: CDR1 DFQATT, CDR2 SNEGSKA (reference sequence). The CDR3 sequence is 11 residues long. V lost 6 bases and J 4 bases, leaving 10 bases between the germline ends. CDR3 sequence: CSAVLKYEQYF. In DNA form, the CDR3 reads TGCAGTGCCGTCCTAAAATACGAGCAGTACTTC.

The rearrangement joins TRBV27 to TRBJ1-1; TRBD1 matches 8 bases. This CDR3 spans 12 amino acids. Germline V lookup: CDR1 MNHEY, CDR2 SMNVEV (reference sequence). With 6 bases clipped from V and 7 bases from J, the junction kept 4 bases outside the gene matches. The CDR3 protein is CASRTGDLEAFF. As DNA, the CDR3 is TGTGCCAGCAGGACAGGGGACCTTGAAGCTTTCTTT.

The chain couples TRBV28 to TRBJ2-7; D is perhaps TRBD1 or TRBD2 (5 bases each). The CDR3 runs 14 residues. Germline assignment: CDR1 MDHEN and CDR2 SYDVKM. Deletions cut 7 bases from V and 0 bases from J, with 13 bases between. The CDR3 is CASIAGTASYEQYF. The CDR3 nucleotides are TGTGCCAGCATCGCCGGGACGGCCTCCTACGAGCAGTACTTC.

This clone was seen more than once but under ten times. The chain is built from TRBV18 and TRBJ1-1, with a weak D call TRBD1 (6 bases). V was cut by 4 bases and J by 8 bases, with 11 bases left in between. The CDR3 spans 12 residues. Per germline, CDR1 KGHSH and CDR2 LQKENI. CDR3 DNA: TGTGCCAGCTCACAAGGACAGTTCGAAGCTTTCTTT. Its translation: CASSQGQFEAFF.

The rearrangement uses TRBV11-3 and TRBJ2-7; TRBD2 aligns across 8 bases. The J segment lost 4 bases and the V segment lost 2 bases, leaving 7 bases of the junction unmatched. CDR1 is SGHNT, CDR2 YENEEA, per germline. This CDR3 spans 15 amino acids. The CDR3 DNA sequence: TGTGCCAGCAGCTTACCAACGGGAGGGCTGTACGAGCAGTACTTC. It codes for CASSLPTGGLYEQYF.

The chain links TRBV9 to TRBJ2-3, with a weak D call TRBD2 (5 bases). V lost 0 bases, J lost 3 bases, and 14 bases lay in between. Per germline, CDR1 SGDLS and CDR2 YYNGEE. This CDR3 region has 16 residues. The CDR3 DNA follows: TGTGCCAGCAGCGTAGACCACTTCACGGGGACAGATACGCAGTATTTT. Encoded protein: CASSVDHFTGTDTQYF.

Many counts were recorded for this clone. V and J are TRBV7-9 and TRBJ2-1; TRBD1 aligns across 9 bases. The V segment lost 4 bases and the J segment 1 base; nucleotides outside the gene matches: 8. This CDR3 region has 17 residues. The V gene's germline CDR1 is SEHNR and CDR2 FQNEAQ (reference sequence). The CDR3 DNA reads as TGTGCCAGCAGCTCCTCCCGACAGGGGGAATCCTACAATGAGCAGTTCTTC. Translating it yields CASSSSRQGESYNEQFF. Together with reference TRBV7-9 and TRBJ2-1, the CDR3 gives the full variable domain: DTGVSQNPRHKITKRGQNVTFRCDPISEHNRLYWYRQTLGQGPEFLTYFQNEAQLEKSRLLSDRFSAERPKGSFSTLEIQRTEQGDSAMYLCASSSSRQGESYNEQFFGPGTRLTVL.

This clone occurred once. The V call is TRBV30, the J call TRBJ1-1; perhaps TRBD1 as D (5 bases). The V end was cut by 0 bases, the J end by 3 bases, with 8 bases between. The CDR3 consists of 13 residues. Germline V gives CDR1 GTSNPN, CDR2 SVGIG (reference sequence). The CDR3 spells CAWSVRGDTEAFF. The CDR3 region has the DNA TGTGCCTGGAGTGTTCGGGGGGACACTGAAGCTTTCTTT. Supplemented by reference TRBV30 and TRBJ1-1, the full variable domain reads SQTIHQWPATLVQPVGSPLSLECTVEGTSNPNLYWYRQAAGRGLQLLFYSVGIGQISSEVPQNLSASRPQDRQFILSSKKLLLSDSGFYLCAWSVRGDTEAFFGQGTRLTVV.

This clone was seen only a few times. The rearrangement joins TRBV15 to TRBJ1-2; 8 nucleotides align to TRBD1. The CDR3 is made up of 15 amino acids. Germline CDR1 LNHNV, CDR2 YYDKDF (reference sequence). J gave up 1 base and V 4 bases, and 5 bases lay outside the gene matches. This CDR3 reads CATSTGQGGNYGYTF. The DNA of the CDR3 is TGTGCCACCAGCACAGGACAGGGAGGTAACTATGGCTACACCTTC.

The chain recombines TRBV7-9 with TRBJ2-7; 16 bases align to TRBD2. J gave up 6 bases and V 5 bases, and 4 bases lay outside the gene matches. From germline, CDR1 is SEHNR and CDR2 FQNEAQ (reference sequence). CDR3 length equals 15 residues. CDR3 bases: TGTGCCAGCAGCGGGGGACTAGCGGGAGGGCGCGAGCAGTACTTC. Translation gives CASSGGLAGGREQYF.

The gene calls are TRBV5-1 and TRBJ1-3, with 8 positions matching TRBD1. Germline V gene data show CDR1 as SGHRS and CDR2 as YFSETQ. CDR3 length: 16 residues. After removal of 0 bases from V and 0 bases from J, the junction contained 2 bases not matched to a gene. CDR3 amino acids: CASSLGTGGSGNTIYF. The CDR3 DNA reads TGCGCCAGCAGCTTGGGTACAGGGGGCTCTGGAAACACCATATATTTT.

The gene calls are TRBV7-2 and TRBJ2-5; no reliable D call. Judging by the DNA end, TRBJ2-7 fits better; the J call may be wrong. Germline V CDR1 and CDR2: SGHTA, FQGNSA. The CDR3 is made up of 13 amino acids. In DNA form, the CDR3 reads TGTGCCAGCAGCTTACGGAGAGAATACGAGCAGTACTTC. Its translation: CASSLRREYEQYF.

The rearrangement links TRBV25-1 to TRBJ1-2, with a weak D call TRBD1 (5 bases). The length of the CDR3 is 14 residues. Germline CDR1 and CDR2: MGHDK and SYGVNS. V was shortened by 2 bases and J by 3 bases, with 10 bases between the two germline ends. CDR3 in amino acids: CASSEPFRDYGYTF. The CDR3 nucleotides read TGTGCCAGCAGTGAACCCTTCAGGGACTATGGCTACACCTTC.

The chain combines TRBV28 with TRBJ1-2, with no clear D. Germline CDR1 reads MDHEN; CDR2 reads SYDVKM. This CDR3 has 13 residues. Trimming removed 6 bases at V and 2 bases at J, with 10 bases between. The DNA for the CDR3 is TGTGCCAGCAGGGTCTCAGTGAACTATGGCTACACCTTC. It yields the protein CASRVSVNYGYTF.